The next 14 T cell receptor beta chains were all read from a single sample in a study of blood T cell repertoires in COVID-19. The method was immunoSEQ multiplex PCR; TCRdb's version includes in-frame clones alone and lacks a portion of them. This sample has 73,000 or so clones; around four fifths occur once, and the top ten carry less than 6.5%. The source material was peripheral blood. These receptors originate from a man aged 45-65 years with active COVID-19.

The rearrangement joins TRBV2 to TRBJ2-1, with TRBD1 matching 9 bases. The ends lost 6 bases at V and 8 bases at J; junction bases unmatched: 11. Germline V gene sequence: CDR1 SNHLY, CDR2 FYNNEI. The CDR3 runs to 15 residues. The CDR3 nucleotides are TGTGCCAGCAGGACCGGGACAGGGAGCATCCATGAGCAGTTCTTC. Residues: CASRTGTGSIHEQFF.

DNA of the CDR3: TGTGCCAGCAGCCAAGAGGGGTGGGAGGGCATCGAGACCCAGTACTTC. Protein sequence: CASSQEGWEGIETQYF. The rearrangement links TRBV4-2 to TRBJ2-5; 7 nucleotides line up with TRBD2. J gave up 5 bases and V 0 bases, and 9 bases lay outside the gene matches. CDR1 and CDR2 (germline): LGHNA, YNFKEQ. This CDR3 comprises 16 residues.

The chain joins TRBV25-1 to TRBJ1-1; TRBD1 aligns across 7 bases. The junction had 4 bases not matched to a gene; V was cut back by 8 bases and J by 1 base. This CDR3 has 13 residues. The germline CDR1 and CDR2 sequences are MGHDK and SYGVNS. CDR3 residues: CASGRTGNTEAFF. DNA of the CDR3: TGTGCCAGCGGCAGGACAGGGAACACTGAAGCTTTCTTT.

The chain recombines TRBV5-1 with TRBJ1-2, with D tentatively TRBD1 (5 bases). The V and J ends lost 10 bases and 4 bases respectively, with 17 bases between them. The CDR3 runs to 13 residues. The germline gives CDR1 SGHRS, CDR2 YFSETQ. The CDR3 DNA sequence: TGCGCCCCCAGGGCCGGGGGGGGCTATGGCTACACCTTC. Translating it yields CAPRAGGGYGYTF.

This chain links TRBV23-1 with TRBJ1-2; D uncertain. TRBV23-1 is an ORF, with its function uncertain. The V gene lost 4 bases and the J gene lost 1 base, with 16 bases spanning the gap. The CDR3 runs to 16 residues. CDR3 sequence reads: CASSLQEDQFNYGYTF. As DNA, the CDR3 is TGCGCCAGCAGTCTTCAGGAGGACCAATTTAACTATGGCTACACCTTC.

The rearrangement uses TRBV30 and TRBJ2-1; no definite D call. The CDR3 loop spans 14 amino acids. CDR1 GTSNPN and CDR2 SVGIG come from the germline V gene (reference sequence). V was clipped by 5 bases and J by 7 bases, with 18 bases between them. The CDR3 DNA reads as TGTGCCTGGGCTCGGTTGATCGACGGGAATGAGCAGTTCTTC. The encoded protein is CAWARLIDGNEQFF.

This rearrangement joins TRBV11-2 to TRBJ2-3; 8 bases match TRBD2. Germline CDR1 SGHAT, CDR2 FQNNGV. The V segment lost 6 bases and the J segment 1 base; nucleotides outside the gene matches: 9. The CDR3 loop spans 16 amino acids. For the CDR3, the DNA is TGTGCCAGCAGGCGTTCAGCCGGGAGGGGCACAGATACGCAGTATTTT. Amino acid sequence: CASRRSAGRGTDTQYF. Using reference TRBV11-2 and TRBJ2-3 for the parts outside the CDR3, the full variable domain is EAGVAQSPRYKIIEKRQSVAFWCNPISGHATLYWYQQILGQGPKLLIQFQNNGVVDDSQLPKDRFSAERLKGVDSTLKIQPAKLEDSAVYLCASRRSAGRGTDTQYFGPGTRLTVL.

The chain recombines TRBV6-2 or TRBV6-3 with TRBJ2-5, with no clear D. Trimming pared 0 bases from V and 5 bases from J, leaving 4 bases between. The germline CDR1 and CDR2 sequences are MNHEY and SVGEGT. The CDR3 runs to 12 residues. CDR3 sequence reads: CASSYSPETQYF. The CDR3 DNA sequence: TGTGCCAGCAGTTACTCCCCGGAGACCCAGTACTTC.

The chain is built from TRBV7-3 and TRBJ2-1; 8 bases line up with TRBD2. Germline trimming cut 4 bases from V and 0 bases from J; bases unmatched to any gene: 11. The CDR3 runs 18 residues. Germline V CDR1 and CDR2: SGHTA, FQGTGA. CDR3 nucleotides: TGTGCCAGCAGCTCGTCTCCTAGCGGGCCCCTCTCCTACAATGAGCAGTTCTTC. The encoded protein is CASSSSPSGPLSYNEQFF.

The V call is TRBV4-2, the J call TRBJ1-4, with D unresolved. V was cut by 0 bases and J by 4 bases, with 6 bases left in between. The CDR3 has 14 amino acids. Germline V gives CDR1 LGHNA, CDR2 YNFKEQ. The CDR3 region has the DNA TGTGCCAGCAGCCAAGATATCAGTAATGAAAAACTGTTTTTT. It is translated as CASSQDISNEKLFF.

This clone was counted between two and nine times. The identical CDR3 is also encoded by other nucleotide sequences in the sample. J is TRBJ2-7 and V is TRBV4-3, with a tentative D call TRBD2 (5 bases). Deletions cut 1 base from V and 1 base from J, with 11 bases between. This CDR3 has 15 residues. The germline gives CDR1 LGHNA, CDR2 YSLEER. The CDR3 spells CASSQVADLSYEQYF. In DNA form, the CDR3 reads TGCGCCAGCAGCCAAGTCGCGGACTTATCCTACGAGCAGTACTTC.

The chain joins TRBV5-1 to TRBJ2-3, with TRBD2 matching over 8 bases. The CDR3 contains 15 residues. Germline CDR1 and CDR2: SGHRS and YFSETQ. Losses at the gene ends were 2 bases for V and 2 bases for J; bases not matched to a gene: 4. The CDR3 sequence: CASSFGGLDTDTQYF. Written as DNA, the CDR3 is TGCGCCAGCAGCTTTGGGGGACTAGACACAGATACGCAGTATTTT.

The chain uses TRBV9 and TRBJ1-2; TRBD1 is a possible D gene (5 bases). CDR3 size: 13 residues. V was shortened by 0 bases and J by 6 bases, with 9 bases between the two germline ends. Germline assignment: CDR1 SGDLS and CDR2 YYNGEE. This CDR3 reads CASSVEGTHGYTF. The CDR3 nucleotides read TGTGCCAGCAGCGTAGAGGGGACTCATGGCTACACCTTC.

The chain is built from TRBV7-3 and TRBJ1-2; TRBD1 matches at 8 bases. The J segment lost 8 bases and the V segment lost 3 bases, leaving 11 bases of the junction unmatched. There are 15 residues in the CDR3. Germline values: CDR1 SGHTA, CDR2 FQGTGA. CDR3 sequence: CASSFGGTGRLGYTF. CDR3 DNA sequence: TGTGCCAGCAGCTTTGGGGGGACAGGAAGATTGGGCTACACCTTC.